The 7 T cell receptor beta chains reported below all come from one sample, sequenced in a study of blood T cells in healthy people across ages. Using a J-beta primer mix together with a sample-barcoded 5' primer, a second PCR was run for roughly 6 to 12 cycles. TCRdb itself ran the 5' RACE reads through MiXCR, one entry per CDR3 protein. The repertoire includes 700,000 to 850,000 distinct CDR3 sequences, under 40% of them detected once, and 10% to 15% sits in the top ten. The sample consisted of blood. The receptors come from a man aged 18 to 30 in good health.

The chain combines TRBV12-3 or TRBV12-4 with TRBJ2-5; TRBD1 matches at 11 bases. This CDR3 spans 15 amino acids. The ends lost 6 bases at V and 2 bases at J; junction bases unmatched: 5. This CDR3 is CASRPGDRGQETQYF. The CDR3 nucleotides are TGTGCCAGCAGACCCGGGGACAGGGGGCAAGAGACCCAGTACTTC.

V gene TRBV27 combines with J gene TRBJ1-5, with a possible D match to TRBD1 (6 bases). Trimming took off 6 bases at V and 10 bases at J, with 22 bases between the two ends. This CDR3 comprises 15 residues. Germline CDR1 reads MNHEY; CDR2 reads SMNVEV (reference sequence). The CDR3 coding sequence is TGTGCCAGCAGCTTGGGACCCAGGGGTCGGGTTCCCCAGCATTTT. Amino acid sequence: CASSLGPRGRVPQHF.

Many counts were recorded for this clonotype. The chain joins TRBV10-3 to TRBJ2-6; tentatively, D is TRBD2 (5 bases). Germline loops: CDR1 ENHRY, CDR2 SYGVKD. There are 16 residues in the CDR3. Trimming shortened V by 7 bases and J by 0 bases, and 13 bases separated the two germline ends. CDR3 protein: CAITGVPYSGANVLTF. For the CDR3, the DNA is TGTGCCATCACCGGGGTACCCTACTCTGGGGCCAACGTCCTGACTTTC.

This clonotype came up once. One junction end disagrees with the germline gene, perhaps due to a read error. The chain links TRBV6-1 to TRBJ1-1; TRBD1 matches at 8 bases. The V gene's germline CDR1 is MNHNS and CDR2 SASEGT. The length of the CDR3 is 17 residues. CDR3 DNA sequence: TGTGCCAGCAGTGCCTCGTCACAGGGGGGACGGAACATTGAAGCTTTCTTT. Translated, it gives CASSASSQGGRNIEAFF.

Written as DNA, the CDR3 is TGCAGTGCTAGACTACCGGGTCAGGCTGACGACGAGCAGTACTTC. It codes for CSARLPGQADDEQYF. This chain joins TRBV20-1 and TRBJ2-7; D is unresolved. Germline CDR1 reads DFQATT; CDR2 reads SNEGSKA (reference sequence). CDR3 length: 15 amino acids. The V and J ends lost 2 bases and 5 bases respectively, with 19 bases between them.

This clonotype has only a few counts. The gene calls are TRBV4-1 and TRBJ1-5; TRBD1 is a possible D gene (6 bases). V lost 0 bases, J lost 0 bases, and 12 bases lay in between. Germline assignment: CDR1 MGHRA and CDR2 YSYEKL. CDR3 size: 17 residues. The CDR3 nucleotides are TGCGCCAGCAGCCAAGAGGGGGACATAACTAGCAATCAGCCCCAGCATTTT. Its translation is CASSQEGDITSNQPQHF.

CDR3 sequence (DNA): TGTGCCAGCACCTCAGGGCTCCAAGAGACCCAGTACTTC. Amino acid sequence: CASTSGLQETQYF. The V call is TRBV12-3 or TRBV12-4, the J call TRBJ2-5; tentative D call: TRBD1 (5 bases). V lost 7 bases to trimming and J lost 1 base, with 10 bases between them. This CDR3 has 13 amino acids.